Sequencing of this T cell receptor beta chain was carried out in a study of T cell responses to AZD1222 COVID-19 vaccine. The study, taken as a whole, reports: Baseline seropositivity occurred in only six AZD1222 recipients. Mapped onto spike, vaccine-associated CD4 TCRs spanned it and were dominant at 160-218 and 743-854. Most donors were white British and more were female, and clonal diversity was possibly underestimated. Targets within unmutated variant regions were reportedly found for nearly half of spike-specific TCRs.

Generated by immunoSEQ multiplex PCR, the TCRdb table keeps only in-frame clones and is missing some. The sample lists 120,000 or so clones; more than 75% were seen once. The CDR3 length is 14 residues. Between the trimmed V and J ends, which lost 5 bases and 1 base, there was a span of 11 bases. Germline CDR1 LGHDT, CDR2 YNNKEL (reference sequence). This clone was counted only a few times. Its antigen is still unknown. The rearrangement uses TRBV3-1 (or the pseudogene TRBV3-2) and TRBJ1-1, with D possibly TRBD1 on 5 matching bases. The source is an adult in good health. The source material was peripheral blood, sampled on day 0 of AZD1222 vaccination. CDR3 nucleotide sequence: TGTGCCAGCAGCTCGGGACCGAGGAACACTGAAGCTTTCTTT. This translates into CASSSGPRNTEAFF.